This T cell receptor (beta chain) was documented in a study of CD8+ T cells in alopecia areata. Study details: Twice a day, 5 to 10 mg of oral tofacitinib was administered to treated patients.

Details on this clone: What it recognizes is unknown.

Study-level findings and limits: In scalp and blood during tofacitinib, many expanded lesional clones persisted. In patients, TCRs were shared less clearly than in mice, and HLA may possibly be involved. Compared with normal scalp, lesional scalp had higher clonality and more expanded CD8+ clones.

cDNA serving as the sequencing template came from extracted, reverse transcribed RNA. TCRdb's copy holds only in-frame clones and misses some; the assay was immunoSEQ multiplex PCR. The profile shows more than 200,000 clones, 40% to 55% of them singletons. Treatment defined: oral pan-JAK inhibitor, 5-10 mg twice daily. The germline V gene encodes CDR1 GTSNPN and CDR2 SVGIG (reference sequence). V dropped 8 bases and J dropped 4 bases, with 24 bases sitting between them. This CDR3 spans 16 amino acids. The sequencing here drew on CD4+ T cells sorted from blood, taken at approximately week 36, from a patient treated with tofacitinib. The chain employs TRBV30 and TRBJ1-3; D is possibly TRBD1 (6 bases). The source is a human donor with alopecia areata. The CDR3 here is CAGTNTRTARGNTIYF. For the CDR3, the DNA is TGTGCCGGGACCAATACCCGGACAGCTCGGGGAAACACCATATATTTT. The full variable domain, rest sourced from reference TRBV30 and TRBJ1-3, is SQTIHQWPATLVQPVGSPLSLECTVEGTSNPNLYWYRQAAGRGLQLLFYSVGIGQISSEVPQNLSASRPQDRQFILSSKKLLLSDSGFYLCAGTNTRTARGNTIYFGEGSWLTVV.